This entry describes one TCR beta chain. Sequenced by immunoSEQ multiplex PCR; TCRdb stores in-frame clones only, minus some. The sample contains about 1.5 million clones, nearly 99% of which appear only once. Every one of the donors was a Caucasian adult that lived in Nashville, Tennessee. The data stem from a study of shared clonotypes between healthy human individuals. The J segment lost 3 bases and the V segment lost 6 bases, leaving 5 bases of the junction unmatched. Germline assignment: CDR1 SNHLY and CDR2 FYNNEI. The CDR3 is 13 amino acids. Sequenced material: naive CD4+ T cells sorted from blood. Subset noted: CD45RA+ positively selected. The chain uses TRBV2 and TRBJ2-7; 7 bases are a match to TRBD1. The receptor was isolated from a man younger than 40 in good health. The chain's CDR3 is CASSPQGIYEQYF. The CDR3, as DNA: TGTGCCAGCAGCCCACAGGGGATCTACGAGCAGTACTTC. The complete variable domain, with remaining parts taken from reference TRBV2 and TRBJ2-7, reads EPEVTQTPSHQVTQMGQEVILRCVPISNHLYFYWYRQILGQKVEFLVSFYNNEISEKSEIFDDQFSVERPDGSNFTLKIRSTKLEDSAMYFCASSPQGIYEQYFGPGTRLTVT.